This T cell receptor beta chain was profiled in a study of cytomegalovirus exposure and HLA in healthy donors. As for the study in general: Tens of millions of unique TCR sequences came from HLA-typed donors in an early release.

As to this clone: Its antigen remains unknown.

PCR was performed using 60 Vbeta and 13 Jbeta primers. Clones were sequenced by immunoSEQ multiplex PCR, and TCRdb holds only the in-frame ones, with some missing. The sample gives 150,000 or so clones, 74% of which show up once; more than 3.5% is in the top ten. Study-wide results and limits: The study assumed roughly uniform donor sequencing depth for presence/absence analyses. Later analysis associated a missense DCLRE1C variant with TCR beta V- and J-gene trimming.

CDR3 length equals 15 residues. V gave up 4 bases and J gave up 8 bases, with 18 bases separating them. Per germline, CDR1 SGDLS and CDR2 YYNGEE. The TCR originated in a man between 18 and 35 years old in good health and CMV-seropositive. The genes are TRBV9 and TRBJ1-4, with a tentative D call TRBD1 (6 bases). The sequencing input was PBMCs. Here the CDR3 reads CASSLEGGNFEKLFF. In DNA, the CDR3 is TGTGCCAGCAGCCTCGAGGGGGGGAATTTCGAAAAACTGTTTTTT.